This T cell receptor (beta chain) was documented in a study of vaccination and CD4 T cells after COVID-19. Study information: In the control cultures, a CEFX pool, an HIV-1 Nef pool, or no peptide was supplied.

As to treatment: roughly nine-day PBMC culture with coronavirus spike peptide pools or control peptides (ViraFEST assay). ViraFEST relied on peptide pools to expand antigen-specific T cells; the TCRs were sequenced afterward. Positive SARS-CoV-2 PCR tests in convalescent patients dated from March to December 2020, pre-Alpha, Beta and Delta. The junction had 7 bases not matched to a gene; V was cut back by 4 bases and J by 10 bases. The CDR3 sequence is 13 residues long. Concerning this clonotype: Its target is not known.

With the Oncomine TCR Beta short-read assay, DNA from cultured CD4+ T cells was sequenced. TCRdb independently ran MiXCR on the PCR reads; one entry per CDR3 protein. The repertoire includes a few thousand distinct CDR3 sequences, about a quarter of them detected once, and 28% sits in the top ten. Study-wide results and limits: Within the convalescent patients, spike mono-reactivity was found in 304 of 307 vaccine-specific clones.

The gene calls are TRBV12-3 or TRBV12-4 and TRBJ1-5, with 7 bases matching TRBD1. The receptor comes from a human donor who had recovered from COVID-19. The specimen was CD4+ T cells from blood, cultured in vitro. CDR3 sequence (DNA): TGTGCCAGCAGTTCCTTACAGGGGACCCCCCAGCATTTT. Its protein product is CASSSLQGTPQHF.